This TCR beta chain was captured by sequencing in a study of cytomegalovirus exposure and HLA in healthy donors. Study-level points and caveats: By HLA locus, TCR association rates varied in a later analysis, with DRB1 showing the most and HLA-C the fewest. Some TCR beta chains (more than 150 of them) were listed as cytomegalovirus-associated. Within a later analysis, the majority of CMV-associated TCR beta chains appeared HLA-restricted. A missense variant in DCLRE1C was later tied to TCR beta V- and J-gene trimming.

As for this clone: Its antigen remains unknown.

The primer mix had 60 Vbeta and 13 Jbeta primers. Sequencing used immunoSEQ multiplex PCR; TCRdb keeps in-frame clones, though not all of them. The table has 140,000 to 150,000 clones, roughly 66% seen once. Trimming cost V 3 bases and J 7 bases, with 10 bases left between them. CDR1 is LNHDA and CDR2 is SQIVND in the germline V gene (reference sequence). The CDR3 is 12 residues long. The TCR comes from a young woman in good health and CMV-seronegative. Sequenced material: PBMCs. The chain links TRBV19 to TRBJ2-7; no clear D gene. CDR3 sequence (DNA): TGTGCCAGTAGTATCGCTACCGGGGAGCAGTACTTC. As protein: CASSIATGEQYF.